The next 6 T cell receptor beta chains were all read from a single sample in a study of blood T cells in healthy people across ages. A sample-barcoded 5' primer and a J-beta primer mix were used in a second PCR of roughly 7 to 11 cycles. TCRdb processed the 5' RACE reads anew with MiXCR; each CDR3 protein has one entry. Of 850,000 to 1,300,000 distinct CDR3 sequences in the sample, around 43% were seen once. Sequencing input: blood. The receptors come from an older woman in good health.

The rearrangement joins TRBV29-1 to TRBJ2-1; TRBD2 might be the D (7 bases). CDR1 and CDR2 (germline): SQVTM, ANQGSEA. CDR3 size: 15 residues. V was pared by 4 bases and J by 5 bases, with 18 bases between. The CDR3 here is CSVVPVGAGDNEQFF. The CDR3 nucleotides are TGCAGCGTTGTCCCAGTGGGGGCGGGAGACAATGAGCAGTTCTTC.

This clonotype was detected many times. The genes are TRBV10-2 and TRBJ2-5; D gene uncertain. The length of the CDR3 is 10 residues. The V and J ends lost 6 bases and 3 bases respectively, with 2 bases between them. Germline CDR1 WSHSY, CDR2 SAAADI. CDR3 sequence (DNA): TGCGCCAGCAGAGAAGAGACCCAGTACTTC. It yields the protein CASREETQYF.

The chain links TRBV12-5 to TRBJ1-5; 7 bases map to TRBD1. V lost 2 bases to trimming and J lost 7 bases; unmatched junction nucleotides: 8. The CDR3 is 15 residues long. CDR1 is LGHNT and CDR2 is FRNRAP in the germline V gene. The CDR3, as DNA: TGTGCTAGTGGTTTGCCCCAGGGGGAACGACAGCCCCAGCATTTT. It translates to CASGLPQGERQPQHF.

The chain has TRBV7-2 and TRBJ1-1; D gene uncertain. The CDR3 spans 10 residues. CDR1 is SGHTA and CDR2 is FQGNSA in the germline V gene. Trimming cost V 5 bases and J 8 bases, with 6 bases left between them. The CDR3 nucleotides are TGTGCCAGCAGCCCCTTAGAAGCTTTCTTT. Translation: CASSPLEAFF.

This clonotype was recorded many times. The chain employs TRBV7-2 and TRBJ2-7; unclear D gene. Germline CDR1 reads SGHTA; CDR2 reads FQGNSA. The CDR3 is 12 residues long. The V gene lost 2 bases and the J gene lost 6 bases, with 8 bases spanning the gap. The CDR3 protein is CASSLWVTEQYF. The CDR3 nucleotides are TGTGCCAGCAGCTTATGGGTTACCGAGCAGTACTTC.

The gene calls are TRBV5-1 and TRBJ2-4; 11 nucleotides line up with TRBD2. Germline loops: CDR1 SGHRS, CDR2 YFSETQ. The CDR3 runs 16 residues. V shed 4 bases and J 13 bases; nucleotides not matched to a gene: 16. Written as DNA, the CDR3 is TGCGCCAGCAGCCAGACTAGCGGGAATTTTGCGGGGGAGCAGTACTTC. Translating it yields CASSQTSGNFAGEQYF.